Listed here are 32 T cell receptor beta chains from one sample, sequenced in a study of blood T cell repertoires in COVID-19. Profiling relied on immunoSEQ multiplex PCR, and the TCRdb table lists in-frame clones only, not all of them. The data contain fewer than 350,000 clones, about 85% of them singletons. The sequenced sample consisted of PBMCs or T cells enriched from blood (not recorded which). These receptors originate from a woman aged 25 to 45 who had been exposed to COVID-19.

The chain links TRBV2 to TRBJ1-6; the D gene is possibly TRBD1 (5 bases). This CDR3 has 15 residues. The germline V gene encodes CDR1 SNHLY and CDR2 FYNNEI. Trimming left V 2 bases short and J 10 bases short, with 15 bases between. The DNA for the CDR3 is TGTGCCAGCAGTGAATGGGCCAGGGTAGGATCACCCCTCCACTTT. Protein product: CASSEWARVGSPLHF.

The rearrangement joins TRBV9 to TRBJ1-2; 7 nucleotides agree with TRBD1. The CDR3 is 16 amino acids. Germline-derived CDR1 and CDR2 are SGDLS and YYNGEE. With V trimmed by 0 bases and J by 8 bases, 13 bases remained unmatched. CDR3: CASSVEGQPRTMGYTF. The CDR3, as DNA: TGTGCCAGCAGCGTAGAGGGACAGCCCAGGACTATGGGCTACACCTTC.

The V call is TRBV30, the J call TRBJ1-1; the D gene is possibly TRBD1 (5 bases). Germline loops: CDR1 GTSNPN, CDR2 SVGIG (reference sequence). The length of the CDR3 is 14 residues. Trimming removed 0 bases from V and 1 base from J, with 9 bases in between. The CDR3 sequence is CAWSVSQGNTEAFF. In nucleotides, the CDR3 is TGTGCCTGGAGTGTAAGTCAGGGGAACACTGAAGCTTTCTTT.

The DNA for the CDR3 is TGCGCCAGCAGCCCCCGGACCGGGACAGGGGGCGCTGGGGCCAACGTCCTGACTTTC. It codes for CASSPRTGTGGAGANVLTF. V gene TRBV5-1 combines with J gene TRBJ2-6; TRBD1 agrees at 12 bases. The CDR3 consists of 19 residues. In germline, CDR1 is SGHRS, CDR2 YFSETQ. The V and J ends lost 4 bases and 2 bases, in that order; junction bases with no gene match: 10. Complete variable domain (other parts from reference TRBV5-1 and TRBJ2-6): KAGVTQTPRYLIKTRGQQVTLSCSPISGHRSVSWYQQTPGQGLQFLFEYFSETQRNKGNFPGRFSGRQFSNSRSEMNVSTLELGDSALYLCASSPRTGTGGAGANVLTFGAGSRLTVL.

The chain recombines TRBV30 with TRBJ1-5; maybe TRBD1 (6 bases). This CDR3 has 13 residues. The germline V gene encodes CDR1 GTSNPN and CDR2 SVGIG (reference sequence). V gave up 2 bases and J gave up 7 bases, with 12 bases separating them. CDR3 nucleotide sequence: TGTGCCTGGAGTTCAGGGGCGGGCCAGCCCCAGCATTTT. It is translated as CAWSSGAGQPQHF. The whole variable domain, remainder taken from reference TRBV30 and TRBJ1-5, is SQTIHQWPATLVQPVGSPLSLECTVEGTSNPNLYWYRQAAGRGLQLLFYSVGIGQISSEVPQNLSASRPQDRQFILSSKKLLLSDSGFYLCAWSSGAGQPQHFGDGTRLSIL.

The chain uses TRBV5-4 and TRBJ2-4; 8 bases line up with TRBD1. Per the germline V gene, CDR1 is SGHNT and CDR2 is YYREEE (reference sequence). The V segment lost 4 bases and the J segment 4 bases; nucleotides outside the gene matches: 7. CDR3 length: 15 amino acids. CDR3 residues: CASSPNGQGKNIQYF. The DNA for the CDR3 is TGTGCCAGCAGCCCGAATGGACAGGGAAAAAACATTCAGTACTTC.

CDR3 residues: CASRQGVTEAFF. Here the CDR3 DNA reads TGTGCCAGCAGGCAGGGGGTTACTGAAGCTTTCTTT. The rearrangement joins TRBV6-5 to TRBJ1-1; 7 bases agree with TRBD1. CDR1 and CDR2 (germline): MNHEY, SVGAGI. CDR3 length equals 12 residues. V lost 6 bases, J lost 5 bases, and 3 bases stayed unmatched.

V is TRBV9 and J is TRBJ1-6; perhaps TRBD1 as D (6 bases). The CDR3 runs to 16 residues. Trimming left V 2 bases short and J 3 bases short, with 12 bases between. Germline V CDR1 and CDR2: SGDLS, YYNGEE. Here the CDR3 DNA reads TGTGCCAGCAGCGTGTCGGACAGTCGCTATAATTCACCCCTCCACTTT. Translation gives CASSVSDSRYNSPLHF.

The chain has TRBV30 and TRBJ1-1, with no clear D. CDR1 GTSNPN and CDR2 SVGIG come from the germline V gene (reference sequence). This CDR3 has 14 amino acids. V lost 0 bases to trimming and J lost 1 base, with 9 bases between them. CDR3 residues: CAWSVFVRNTEAFF. CDR3 nucleotide sequence: TGTGCCTGGAGTGTATTCGTCAGGAACACTGAAGCTTTCTTT.

The chain employs TRBV5-1 and TRBJ1-6; the D gene is possibly TRBD1 (6 bases). The CDR3 extends over 13 amino acids. Germline V gene lookup returns CDR1 SGHRS and CDR2 YFSETQ. V lost 9 bases, J lost 6 bases, and 13 bases lay in between. CDR3 region: CATSTGGNSPLHF. CDR3 DNA sequence: TGCGCCACCTCGACAGGAGGTAATTCACCCCTCCACTTT.

The gene calls are TRBV6-5 and TRBJ2-3, with TRBD2 matching 8 bases. This CDR3 has 15 residues. The V gene's germline CDR1 is MNHEY and CDR2 SVGAGI. V was clipped by 2 bases and J by 1 base; unmatched bases: 2. Here the CDR3 DNA reads TGTGCCAGCAGTTACCGGGGGGGCGGCACAGATACGCAGTATTTT. This encodes CASSYRGGGTDTQYF.

This clone was seen just once. The gene calls are TRBV7-3 and TRBJ1-4, with 9 bases lining up with TRBD1. Germline CDR1 and CDR2: SGHTA and FQGTGA. With V trimmed by 3 bases and J by 8 bases, 13 bases remained unmatched. The CDR3 covers 17 residues. CDR3 residues: CASSFPPRTGVGEKLFF. In DNA, the CDR3 is TGTGCCAGCAGCTTCCCCCCTAGGACAGGGGTAGGGGAAAAACTGTTTTTT.

V usage is TRBV7-9 and J usage is TRBJ2-5; tentatively, D is TRBD2 (6 bases). Germline CDR1 SEHNR, CDR2 FQNEAQ (reference sequence). V gave up 8 bases and J gave up 2 bases, with 18 bases separating them. The length of the CDR3 is 15 residues. CDR3 in amino acids: CASGEPPGVQETQYF. The CDR3 DNA follows: TGTGCCAGCGGGGAACCACCGGGAGTACAAGAGACCCAGTACTTC.

V gene TRBV10-3 combines with J gene TRBJ1-3, with D perhaps matching TRBD1 (5 bases). Germline V gene lookup returns CDR1 ENHRY and CDR2 SYGVKD. The CDR3 has 15 amino acids. V was pared by 4 bases and J by 3 bases, with 13 bases between. The CDR3: CAISADRVLGNTIYF. The CDR3 nucleotides are TGTGCCATCAGTGCCGACAGAGTCCTTGGAAACACCATATATTTT.

This chain links TRBV11-2 with TRBJ2-6, with D possibly TRBD1 on 5 matching bases. The V end was cut by 1 base, the J end by 1 base, with 14 bases between. The V gene's germline CDR1 is SGHAT and CDR2 FQNNGV. The length of the CDR3 is 18 residues. CDR3 DNA: TGTGCCAGCAGCTTAGCCTGGGCAGGGAATTCTGGGGCCAACGTCCTGACTTTC. Protein: CASSLAWAGNSGANVLTF.

This clone was detected only once. The V gene is TRBV27, the J gene TRBJ1-2; D may be TRBD1 (6 bases). CDR3 length equals 14 residues. Germline V lookup: CDR1 MNHEY, CDR2 SMNVEV (reference sequence). The V end was cut by 3 bases, the J end by 8 bases, with 16 bases between. The CDR3 protein is CASSLGQGLGGYTF. Here the CDR3 DNA reads TGTGCCAGCAGTTTGGGGCAGGGGTTAGGAGGCTACACCTTC.

A single count supports this clone. This rearrangement joins TRBV5-1 to TRBJ2-3, with 10 bases that match TRBD1. V trimming: 3 bases; J trimming: 6 bases; junction bases outside the gene matches: 10. This CDR3 is 16 amino acids long. Germline CDR1 reads SGHRS; CDR2 reads YFSETQ. CDR3 bases: TGCGCCAGCAGCTCCGCCGGGACAGGGGAATCGGATACGCAGTATTTT. Translated: CASSSAGTGESDTQYF.

This clone was seen just once. The J gene is TRBJ1-2, the V gene TRBV28; D is possibly TRBD1 (6 bases). The CDR3 totals 16 residues. Germline V gene data show CDR1 as MDHEN and CDR2 as SYDVKM. V lost 2 bases to trimming and J lost 4 bases, with 17 bases between them. As DNA, the CDR3 is TGTGCCAGCAGTTTAGCTGATGTAGTCAGGGGCTATGGCTACACCTTC. This codes for CASSLADVVRGYGYTF.

This sequence joins TRBV6-6 and TRBJ1-1; maybe TRBD1 (6 bases). V dropped 8 bases and J dropped 1 base, with 11 bases sitting between them. Germline V gene lookup returns CDR1 MNHNY and CDR2 SVGAGI (reference sequence). The CDR3 totals 13 residues. Written as DNA, the CDR3 is TGTGCCAGCGCATTACAGGGGAACACTGAAGCTTTCTTT. Translating gives CASALQGNTEAFF.

This sequence joins TRBV4-1 and TRBJ2-7, with a tentative D call TRBD2 (5 bases). The CDR3 is 16 amino acids. Trimming took off 0 bases at V and 4 bases at J, with 16 bases between the two ends. The V gene's germline CDR1 is MGHRA and CDR2 YSYEKL. This CDR3 is CASSQDQANGVYEQYF. As DNA, the CDR3 is TGCGCCAGCAGCCAAGATCAGGCCAACGGGGTATACGAGCAGTACTTC.

V is TRBV10-2 and J is TRBJ1-5; D is perhaps TRBD1 (5 bases). The V end was cut by 7 bases, the J end by 0 bases, with 10 bases between. CDR3 length: 14 amino acids. Germline CDR1 is WSHSY and CDR2 is SAAADI. CDR3 sequence: CASKGANSNQPQHF. Here the CDR3 DNA reads TGCGCCAGCAAAGGGGCAAATAGCAATCAGCCCCAGCATTTT.

DNA of the CDR3: TGTGCCAGCAGTTGGCAGGGGATGAATGAGCAGTTCTTC. It yields the protein CASSWQGMNEQFF. This chain links TRBV28 with TRBJ2-1, with TRBD1 as a possible D gene (6 bases). Trimming pared 4 bases from V and 7 bases from J, leaving 11 bases between. The germline gives CDR1 MDHEN, CDR2 SYDVKM. The CDR3 length is 13 residues.

Of note for this clone: Its ends do not fully match the called genes, so a read error is possible. This chain joins TRBV6-5 and TRBJ2-1; 8 bases align to TRBD2. The germline gives CDR1 MNHEY, CDR2 SVGAGI. The CDR3 spans 15 residues. The CDR3, as DNA: TGTGCCAGCAGAAGAGCGGGAGCCTCCTCCAATGAGCAGTTCTTC. As protein: CASRRAGASSNEQFF.

This clone was found a few times. The chain combines TRBV23-1 with TRBJ1-1, with D maybe TRBD1 (5 bases). TRBV23-1 is labeled an ORF, and its function is uncertain. The length of the CDR3 is 20 residues. V lost 2 bases and J 0 bases, leaving 25 bases between the germline ends. The CDR3 sequence is CASSQTLRQTQLRMNTEAFF. CDR3 nucleotides: TGCGCCAGCAGTCAAACCCTCCGACAGACCCAGCTACGAATGAACACTGAAGCTTTCTTT.

The chain recombines TRBV7-2 with TRBJ1-2; D is uncertain. CDR1 SGHTA and CDR2 FQGNSA come from the germline V gene. The CDR3 is 16 amino acids. V lost 2 bases and J 9 bases, leaving 22 bases between the germline ends. CDR3 protein: CASSLPGTVSSMSYTF. The CDR3 nucleotides read TGTGCCAGCAGCTTACCAGGAACAGTTTCCTCTATGAGCTACACCTTC.

The chain couples TRBV7-3 to TRBJ2-3; no reliable D call. This CDR3 has 13 amino acids. Germline V gene lookup returns CDR1 SGHTA and CDR2 FQGTGA. The V gene lost 1 base and the J gene lost 10 bases, with 12 bases spanning the gap. In nucleotides, the CDR3 is TGTGCCAGCAGCTTAAGTGGGCAGTCGGCGCAGTATTTT. Encoded protein: CASSLSGQSAQYF.

The chain couples TRBV30 to TRBJ1-1; D not certain. Germline CDR1 reads GTSNPN; CDR2 reads SVGIG (reference sequence). The CDR3 has 11 residues. V was pared by 4 bases and J by 3 bases, with 6 bases between. This CDR3 reads CAWIEHTEAFF. DNA of the CDR3: TGTGCCTGGATCGAGCACACTGAAGCTTTCTTT.

This clone was seen just once. The chain is built from TRBV9 and TRBJ2-1, with 8 bases matching TRBD1. V was pared by 4 bases and J by 5 bases, with 8 bases of the junction left unmatched. The length of the CDR3 is 15 residues. Germline V gene data show CDR1 as SGDLS and CDR2 as YYNGEE. The CDR3 sequence: CASSSYGQGDNEQFF. In DNA form, the CDR3 reads TGTGCCAGCAGCTCCTATGGACAGGGCGACAATGAGCAGTTCTTC.

This rearrangement joins TRBV7-9 to TRBJ1-2, with D uncertain. CDR3 length: 14 residues. Trimming removed 2 bases at V and 2 bases at J, with 9 bases between. The germline V gene encodes CDR1 SEHNR and CDR2 FQNEAQ (reference sequence). The CDR3 DNA follows: TGTGCCAGCAGCTTAAATCGGGAGAACTATGGCTACACCTTC. Translating it yields CASSLNRENYGYTF.

The rearrangement joins TRBV28 to TRBJ2-7; D may be TRBD2 (5 bases). This CDR3 is 15 amino acids long. Germline CDR1 and CDR2: MDHEN and SYDVKM. The V and J ends lost 6 bases and 0 bases respectively, with 15 bases between them. The CDR3 here is CASRDAGASSYEQYF. The CDR3 region has the DNA TGTGCCAGCAGGGACGCGGGTGCTTCCTCCTACGAGCAGTACTTC.

The J gene is TRBJ2-7, the V gene TRBV20-1, with TRBD2 as a possible D gene (5 bases). Germline V lookup: CDR1 DFQATT, CDR2 SNEGSKA (reference sequence). The CDR3 contains 10 residues. Here the CDR3 reads CGTGTYEQYF. The CDR3 region has the DNA TGCGGAACGGGAACCTACGAGCAGTACTTC.

The chain employs TRBV28 and TRBJ1-5; D ambiguous. Trimming removed 8 bases at V and 1 base at J, with 6 bases between. The CDR3 is 12 amino acids. CDR1 and CDR2 from the germline V gene are MDHEN and SYDVKM. CDR3: CASRYSNQPQHF. The DNA of the CDR3 is TGTGCCAGCCGCTACAGCAATCAGCCCCAGCATTTT.